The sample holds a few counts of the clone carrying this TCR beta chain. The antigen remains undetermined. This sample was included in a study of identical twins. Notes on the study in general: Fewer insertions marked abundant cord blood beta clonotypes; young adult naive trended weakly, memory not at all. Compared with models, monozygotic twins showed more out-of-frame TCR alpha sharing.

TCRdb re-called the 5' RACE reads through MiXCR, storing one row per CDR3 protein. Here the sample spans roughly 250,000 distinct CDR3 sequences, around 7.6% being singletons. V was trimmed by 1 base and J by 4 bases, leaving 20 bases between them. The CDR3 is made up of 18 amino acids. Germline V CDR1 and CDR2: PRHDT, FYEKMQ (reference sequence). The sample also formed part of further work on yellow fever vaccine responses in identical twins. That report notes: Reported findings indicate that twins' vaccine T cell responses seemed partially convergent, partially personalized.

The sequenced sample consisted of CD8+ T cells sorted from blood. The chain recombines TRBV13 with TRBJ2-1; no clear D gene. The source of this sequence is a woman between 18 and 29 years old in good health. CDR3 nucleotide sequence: TGTGCCAGCAGCTTAGTCTCTACGCCCTCCACCCTTTACAATGAGCAGTTCTTC. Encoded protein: CASSLVSTPSTLYNEQFF. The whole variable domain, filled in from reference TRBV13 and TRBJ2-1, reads AAGVIQSPRHLIKEKRETATLKCYPIPRHDTVYWYQQGPGQDPQFLISFYEKMQSDKGSIPDRFSAQQFSDYHSELNMSSLELGDSALYFCASSLVSTPSTLYNEQFFGPGTRLTVL.